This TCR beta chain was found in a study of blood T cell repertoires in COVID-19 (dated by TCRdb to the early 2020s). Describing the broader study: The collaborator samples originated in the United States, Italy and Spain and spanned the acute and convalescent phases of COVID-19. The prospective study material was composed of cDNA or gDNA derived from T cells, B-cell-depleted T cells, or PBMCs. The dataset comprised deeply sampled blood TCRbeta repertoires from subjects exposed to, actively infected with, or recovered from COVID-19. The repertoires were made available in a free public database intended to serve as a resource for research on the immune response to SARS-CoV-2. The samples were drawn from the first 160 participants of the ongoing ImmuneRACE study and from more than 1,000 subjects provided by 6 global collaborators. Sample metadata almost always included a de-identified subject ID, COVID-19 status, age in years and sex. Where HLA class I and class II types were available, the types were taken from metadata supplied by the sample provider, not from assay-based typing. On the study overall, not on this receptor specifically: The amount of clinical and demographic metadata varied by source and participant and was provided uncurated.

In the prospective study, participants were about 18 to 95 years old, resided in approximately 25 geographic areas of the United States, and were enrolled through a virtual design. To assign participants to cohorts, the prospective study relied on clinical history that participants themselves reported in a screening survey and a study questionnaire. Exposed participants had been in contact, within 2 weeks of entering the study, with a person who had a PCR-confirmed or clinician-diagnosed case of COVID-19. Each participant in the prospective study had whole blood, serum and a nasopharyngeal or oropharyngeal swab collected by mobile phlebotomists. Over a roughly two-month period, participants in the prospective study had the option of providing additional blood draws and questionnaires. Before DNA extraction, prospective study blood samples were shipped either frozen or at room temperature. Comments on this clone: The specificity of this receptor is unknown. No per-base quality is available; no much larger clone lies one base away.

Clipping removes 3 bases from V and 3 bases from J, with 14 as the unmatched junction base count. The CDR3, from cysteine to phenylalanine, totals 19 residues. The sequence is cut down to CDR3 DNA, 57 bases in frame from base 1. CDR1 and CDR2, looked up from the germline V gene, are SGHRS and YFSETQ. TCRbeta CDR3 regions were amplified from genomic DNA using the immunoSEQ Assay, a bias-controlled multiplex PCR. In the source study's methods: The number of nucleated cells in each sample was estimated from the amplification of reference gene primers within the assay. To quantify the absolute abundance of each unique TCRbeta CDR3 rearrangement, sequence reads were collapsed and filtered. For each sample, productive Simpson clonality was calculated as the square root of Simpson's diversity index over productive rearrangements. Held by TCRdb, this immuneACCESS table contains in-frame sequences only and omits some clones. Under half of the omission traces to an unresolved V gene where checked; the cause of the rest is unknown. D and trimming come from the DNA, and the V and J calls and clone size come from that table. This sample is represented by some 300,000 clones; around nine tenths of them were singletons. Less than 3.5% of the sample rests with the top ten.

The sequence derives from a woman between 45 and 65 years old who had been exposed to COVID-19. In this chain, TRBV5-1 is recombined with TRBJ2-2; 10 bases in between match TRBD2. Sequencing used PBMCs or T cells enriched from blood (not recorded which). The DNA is TGCGCCAGCAGCTCCTTTCTAGCGGGGGCCTTGATGGACACCGGGGAGCTGTTTTTT. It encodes CASSSFLAGALMDTGELFF.